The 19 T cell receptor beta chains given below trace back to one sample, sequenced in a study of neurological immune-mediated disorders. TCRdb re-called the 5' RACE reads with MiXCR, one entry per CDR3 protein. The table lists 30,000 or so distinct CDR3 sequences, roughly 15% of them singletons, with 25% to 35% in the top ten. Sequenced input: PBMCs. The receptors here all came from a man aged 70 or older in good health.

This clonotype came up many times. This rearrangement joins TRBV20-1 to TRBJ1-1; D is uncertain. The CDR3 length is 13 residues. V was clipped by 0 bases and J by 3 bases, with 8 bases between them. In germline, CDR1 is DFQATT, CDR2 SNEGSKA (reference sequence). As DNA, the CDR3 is TGCAGTGCTAGAGAGCCGGCGCACACTGAAGCTTTCTTT. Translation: CSAREPAHTEAFF.

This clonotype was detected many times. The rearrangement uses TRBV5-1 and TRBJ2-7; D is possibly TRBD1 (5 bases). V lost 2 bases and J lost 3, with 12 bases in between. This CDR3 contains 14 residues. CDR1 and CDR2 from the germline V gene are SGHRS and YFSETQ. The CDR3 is CASSLATDRYEQYF. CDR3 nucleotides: TGCGCCAGCAGCTTAGCGACAGATCGCTACGAGCAGTACTTC. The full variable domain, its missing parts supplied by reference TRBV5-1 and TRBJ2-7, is KAGVTQTPRYLIKTRGQQVTLSCSPISGHRSVSWYQQTPGQGLQFLFEYFSETQRNKGNFPGRFSGRQFSNSRSEMNVSTLELGDSALYLCASSLATDRYEQYFGPGTRLTVT.

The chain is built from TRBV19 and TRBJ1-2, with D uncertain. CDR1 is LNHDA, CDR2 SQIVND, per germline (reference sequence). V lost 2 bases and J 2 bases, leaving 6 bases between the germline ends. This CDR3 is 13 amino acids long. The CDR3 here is CASSISGNYGYTF. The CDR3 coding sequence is TGTGCCAGTAGTATATCCGGGAACTATGGCTACACCTTC.

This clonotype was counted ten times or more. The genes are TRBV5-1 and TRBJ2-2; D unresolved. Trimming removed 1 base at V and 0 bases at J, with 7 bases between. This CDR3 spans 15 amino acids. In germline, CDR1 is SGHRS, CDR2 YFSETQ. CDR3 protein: CASSLRDANTGELFF. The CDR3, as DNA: TGCGCCAGCAGCTTGAGAGATGCGAACACCGGGGAGCTGTTTTTT. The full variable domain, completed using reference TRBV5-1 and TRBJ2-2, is KAGVTQTPRYLIKTRGQQVTLSCSPISGHRSVSWYQQTPGQGLQFLFEYFSETQRNKGNFPGRFSGRQFSNSRSEMNVSTLELGDSALYLCASSLRDANTGELFFGEGSRLTVL.

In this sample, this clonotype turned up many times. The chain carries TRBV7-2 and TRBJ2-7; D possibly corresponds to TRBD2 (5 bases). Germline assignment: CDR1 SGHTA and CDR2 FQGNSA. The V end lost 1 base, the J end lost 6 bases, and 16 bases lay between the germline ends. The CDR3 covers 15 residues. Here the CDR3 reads CASSLVATGDLEQYF. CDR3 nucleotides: TGTGCCAGCAGCTTAGTCGCTACCGGGGATCTCGAGCAGTACTTC.

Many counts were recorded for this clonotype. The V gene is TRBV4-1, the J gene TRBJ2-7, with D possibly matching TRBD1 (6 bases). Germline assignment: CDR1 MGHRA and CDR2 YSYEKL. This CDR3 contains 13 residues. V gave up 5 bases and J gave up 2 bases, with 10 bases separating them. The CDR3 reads CASSNPGAYEQYF. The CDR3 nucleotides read TGCGCCAGCAGCAACCCAGGGGCCTACGAGCAGTACTTC.

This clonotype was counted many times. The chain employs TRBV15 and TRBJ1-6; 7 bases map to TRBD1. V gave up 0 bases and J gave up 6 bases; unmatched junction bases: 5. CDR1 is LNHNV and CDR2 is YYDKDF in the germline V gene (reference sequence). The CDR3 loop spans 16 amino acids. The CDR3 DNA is TGTGCCACCAGCAGAGATCGGGACAGTTCTAATTCACCCCTCCACTTT. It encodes CATSRDRDSSNSPLHF.

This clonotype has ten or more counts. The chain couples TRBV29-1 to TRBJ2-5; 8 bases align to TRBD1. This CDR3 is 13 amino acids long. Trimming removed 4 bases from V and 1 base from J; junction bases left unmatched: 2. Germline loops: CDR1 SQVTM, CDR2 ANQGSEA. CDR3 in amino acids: CSVADRGQETQYF. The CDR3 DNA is TGCAGCGTTGCCGACAGGGGCCAAGAGACCCAGTACTTC.

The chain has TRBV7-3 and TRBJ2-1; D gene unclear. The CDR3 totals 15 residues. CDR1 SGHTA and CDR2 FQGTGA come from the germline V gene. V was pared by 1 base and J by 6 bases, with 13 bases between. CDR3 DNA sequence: TGTGCCAGCAGCTTAATGCTGTCAGGAATCAATGAGCAGTTCTTC. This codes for CASSLMLSGINEQFF.

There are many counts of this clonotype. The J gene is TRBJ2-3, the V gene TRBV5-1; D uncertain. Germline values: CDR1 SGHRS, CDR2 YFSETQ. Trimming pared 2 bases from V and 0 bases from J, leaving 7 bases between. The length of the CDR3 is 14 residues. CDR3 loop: CASSLDRSTDTQYF. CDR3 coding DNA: TGCGCCAGCAGCTTAGACCGTAGCACAGATACGCAGTATTTT.

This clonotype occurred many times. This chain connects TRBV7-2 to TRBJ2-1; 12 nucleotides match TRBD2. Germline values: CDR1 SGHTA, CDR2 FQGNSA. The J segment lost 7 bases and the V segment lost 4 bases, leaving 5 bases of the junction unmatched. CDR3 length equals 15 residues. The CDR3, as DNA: TGTGCCAGCAGCTGGACTAGCGGGGTTCTTAATGAGCAGTTCTTC. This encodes CASSWTSGVLNEQFF.

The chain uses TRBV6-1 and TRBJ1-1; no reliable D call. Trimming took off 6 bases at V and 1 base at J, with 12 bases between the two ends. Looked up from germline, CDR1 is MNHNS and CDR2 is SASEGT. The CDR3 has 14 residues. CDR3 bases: TGTGCCAGCAGCCCACTTACGTCGAACACTGAAGCTTTCTTT. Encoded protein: CASSPLTSNTEAFF.

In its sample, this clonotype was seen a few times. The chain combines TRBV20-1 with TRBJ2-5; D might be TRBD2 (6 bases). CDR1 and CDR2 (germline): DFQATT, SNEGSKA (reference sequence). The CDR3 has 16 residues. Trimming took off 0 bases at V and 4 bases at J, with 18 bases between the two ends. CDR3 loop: CSARDRSGQGGETQYF. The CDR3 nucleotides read TGCAGTGCTAGAGATAGGAGTGGCCAGGGAGGAGAGACCCAGTACTTC.

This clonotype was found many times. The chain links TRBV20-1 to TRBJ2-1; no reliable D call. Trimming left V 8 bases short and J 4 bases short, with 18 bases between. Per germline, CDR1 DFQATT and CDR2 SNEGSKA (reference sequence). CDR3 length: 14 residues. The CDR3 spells CSPLALSIYNEQFF. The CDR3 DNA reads TGCAGTCCCCTTGCTCTGTCCATATACAATGAGCAGTTCTTC.

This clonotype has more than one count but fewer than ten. The CDR3 DNA is TGTGCCAGCAGCCCACAGGGGCGGAGAGCTTTCTTT. Translating gives CASSPQGRRAFF. V usage is TRBV12-3 or TRBV12-4 and J usage is TRBJ1-1; TRBD1 aligns across 7 bases. The V gene end was trimmed by 6 bases and the J gene end by 10 bases; junction bases not matched to a gene: 8. This CDR3 has 12 residues.

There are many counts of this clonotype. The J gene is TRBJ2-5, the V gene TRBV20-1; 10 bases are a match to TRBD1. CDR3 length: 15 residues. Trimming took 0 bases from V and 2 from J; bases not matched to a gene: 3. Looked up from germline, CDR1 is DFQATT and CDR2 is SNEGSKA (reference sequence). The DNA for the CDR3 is TGCAGTGCTAGAGAACCGGGACAGGGGCAAGAGACCCAGTACTTC. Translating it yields CSAREPGQGQETQYF.

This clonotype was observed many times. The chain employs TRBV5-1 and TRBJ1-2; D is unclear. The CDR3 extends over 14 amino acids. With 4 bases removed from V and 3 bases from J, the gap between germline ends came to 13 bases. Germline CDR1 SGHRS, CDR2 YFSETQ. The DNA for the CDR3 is TGCGCCAGCAGCCCGGATCTTCTCTACTATGGCTACACCTTC. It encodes CASSPDLLYYGYTF.

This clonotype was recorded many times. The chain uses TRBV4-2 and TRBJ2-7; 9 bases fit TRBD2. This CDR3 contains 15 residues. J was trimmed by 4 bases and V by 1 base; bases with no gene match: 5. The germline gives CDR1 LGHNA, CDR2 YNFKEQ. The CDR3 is CASSQGAGGSYEQYF. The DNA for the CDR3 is TGTGCCAGCAGCCAAGGGGCGGGGGGGAGTTACGAGCAGTACTTC.

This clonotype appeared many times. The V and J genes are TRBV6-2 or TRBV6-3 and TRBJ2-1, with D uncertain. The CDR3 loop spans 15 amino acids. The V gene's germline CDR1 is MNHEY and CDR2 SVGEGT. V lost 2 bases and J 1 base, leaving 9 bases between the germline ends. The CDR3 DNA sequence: TGTGCCAGCAGTTACGAGTCAGTTTCCTACAATGAGCAGTTCTTC. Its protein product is CASSYESVSYNEQFF.